The T cell receptor (beta chain) under discussion was sequenced for a study of blood T cells in healthy people across ages. Study observations and caveats: The long-lived group displayed more naive CD4+ cells, plus higher diversity, than the aged donors did. Bulk PBMC profiling left naive and antigen-experienced comparisons inconclusive.

Extraction yielded at least 6 micrograms of total RNA per sample. With regard to this clonotype: Antigen: not known.

The CDR3 totals 19 residues. Germline V gene lookup returns CDR1 MNHEY and CDR2 SMNVEV (reference sequence). The V and J ends lost 5 bases and 4 bases, in that order; junction bases with no gene match: 18. Then a second PCR, running roughly 7 to 12 cycles, was carried out with a sample-barcoded 5' primer and a J-beta primer mix. Every sample returned 3 million or more CDR3-containing paired-end reads. TCRdb processed the 5' RACE reads anew with MiXCR; each CDR3 protein has one entry. The sample lists over a million distinct CDR3 sequences, 35% to 45% occurring once. Sequenced sample: blood. This TCR came from a woman aged 18-35 years in good health. The V gene is TRBV27, the J gene TRBJ2-1; 9 bases are shared with TRBD2. CDR3 DNA: TGTGCCAGCAGTCCCTCTGGGCTAGCGGGGCATTATGAGTACAATGAGCAGTTCTTC. Protein product: CASSPSGLAGHYEYNEQFF.